This T cell receptor beta chain stems from a study of brain T cells in children with intractable seizures. Time point here: blood from clinic visit 5 months post-surgery; TSC patient then seizure free. Profiled with immunoSEQ multiplex PCR; TCRdb holds only in-frame clones, not every one. The sample yields about 340,000 clones, 93% seen once. This receptor was obtained from a boy less than two years old with tuberous sclerosis and intractable seizures. The sequences come from peripheral blood, collected more than 4 months after surgery.

CDR3 sequence reads: CSASEDTEAFF. The CDR3 nucleotides read TGCAGTGCTAGTGAAGATACTGAAGCTTTCTTT. The J gene is TRBJ1-1, the V gene TRBV20-1, with D unclear. Trimming removed 3 bases at V and 5 bases at J, with 7 bases between. Germline V gene lookup returns CDR1 DFQATT and CDR2 SNEGSKA (reference sequence). The CDR3 totals 11 residues.